The entry below describes one T cell receptor beta chain. The antigen it recognizes is unknown. No base quality information exists; no much larger clone differs at one position. Instrument on record: Illumina NovaSeq 6000. TCRalpha and TCRbeta cDNA libraries were constructed by 5'RACE with constant-segment primers, with sample barcodes and unique molecular identifiers being introduced. RNA was extracted from every sample with Trizol reagent. Library amplification was performed in two PCR steps, and a second sample barcode and Illumina TruSeq adapters were introduced in the second step. Sequencing of libraries was performed on an Illumina NovaSeq with 2 x 150 bp paired-end reads. The study's own analysis went as follows. With migec v1.2.7, reads were demultiplexed and then collapsed into UMI-guided consensus sequences. Using mixcr v2.1.11, the UMI consensuses were aligned to TRA and TRB V and J templates and assembled into clonotypes. A clonotype was counted as expanded or contracted only if both edgeR and NoisET called the change significant, with noise models trained on biological replicates. For edgeR calls, a false discovery rate-adjusted p below 0.01 and a log2 fold-change threshold of 1 were applied. As an exploratory analysis of dynamics, PCA with hierarchical clustering was applied to max-normalized trajectories of the 1000 most abundant clonotypes. Separately sequenced CD4+ and CD8+ repertoires were used to assign a CD4 or CD8 phenotype to each responding clone. TCRdb applied fastp at Q25 and MiXCR to the public reads, then kept only in-frame beta chains. When rows share a CDR3 protein, they turn into one entry using the most common DNA and genes. The V and J calls were determined by TCRdb, not by the authors. The sample includes some 180,000 distinct CDR3 sequences, with around 20% observed a single time. The ten largest clones take up roughly 3.9% of the sample.

The germline ends are 8 bases apart after V is trimmed by 0 bases and J by 4 bases. The germline V gene encodes CDR1 MRHNA and CDR2 SNTAGT. From its cysteine to its phenylalanine, the CDR3 spans 14 amino acids. The entry retains the CDR3 DNA only, 42 bases that are in frame from base 1. The data derive from a study of T-cell memory formation after mild COVID-19 (dated by TCRdb to 2020 to 2022). Background on the whole study: TCR sequence clusters from the two donors were found to be largely donor specific. Longitudinal TCRalpha and TCRbeta repertoire sequencing tracked T-cell clones expanding and contracting after mild COVID-19 in two donors. The cohort comprised two young, previously healthy adult volunteers, one female and one male.

Results and caveats for the whole study, not just this receptor: The detection of some responding clones in pre-infection memory suggests that pre-existing cross-reactive memory T cells joined the SARS-CoV-2 response. SARS-CoV-2 specificity was not confirmed for the second-wave clones peaking on day 37. The study covered only a couple of mild cases, and larger cohorts including severe cases with pre-infection samples were considered necessary. Balanced CD4/CD8 phenotypes were observed for clones contracting from day 15 to 85, whereas a bias towards CD4+ was observed for a second wave of clones expanding from day 15 to 37. Contracting CD4+ clones appeared mostly in the CM and EM memory subsets, whereas CD8+ clones were enriched in EMRA.

Ficoll-Paque density gradient centrifugation was the method used to isolate PBMCs. The receptor's source is a man younger than 35 who had mild COVID-19 (a few samples of this study predate the infection). The sample titles of this study are shuffled in the database, so cell type and time point are left out; the donor was told from shared clones. The sample was PBMCs or a T cell subset sorted from them (not recorded which). The chain was built from TRBV6-4 and TRBJ2-3; no confident D gene assignment can be made. CDR3 region: CASSDSVKSDTQYF. The sequence in DNA is TGTGCCAGCAGTGACTCTGTAAAGTCAGATACGCAGTATTTT.